A selection of T cell receptor beta chains follows, all from one sample in a study of cytomegalovirus exposure and HLA in healthy donors. The method was immunoSEQ multiplex PCR; TCRdb's version includes in-frame clones alone and lacks a portion of them. The top ten clones hold around 5.8% of a sample with around 110,000 clones, more than 75% of them seen once. Sequencing was performed on PBMCs. These receptors were collected from a woman aged 45 to 65 in good health and CMV-seropositive. The CDR3 runs from the conserved cysteine through the conserved F or W. A D gene is named only where the DNA matches it firmly. For some rows the clone size is stated as once, few or many, or as a class when expanded; others skip it.

NA few TRBJ1-2 TRBV28 TGTGCCAGCAGTTGGGAGGGCTATGGCTACACCTTC CASSWEGYGYTF
NA few TRBJ2-7 TRBV7-9 TGTGCCAGCAGTGAGGGGACAACGCATAATCAGTACTTC CASSEGTTHNQYF
TRBD1 once TRBJ2-7 TRBV6-5 TGTGCCAGCAGTTACTCATCACAGGGGGCATACGAGCAGTACTTC CASSYSSQGAYEQYF
NA NA TRBJ1-5 TRBV15 TGTGCCACCAGCAGAGAACCGGGAGGGCGGCTTTTTCAGCCCCAGCATTTT CATSREPGGRLFQPQHF
TRBD2 NA TRBJ2-3 TRBV9 TGTGCCAGCAGCGTAGAAGGCGGGGGGGCATCAGATACGCAGTATTTT CASSVEGGGASDTQYF
TRBD1 NA TRBJ2-5 TRBV18 TGTGCCAGCTCACAAGTATTACAGGGGGCAGGAGAGACCCAGTACTTC CASSQVLQGAGETQYF
NA NA TRBJ2-3 TRBV10-2 TGCGCCAGCGGGGGAGGGGGGGGACAGGTAGTAAGAGGAGATACGCAGTATTTT CASGGGGGQVVRGDTQYF
NA few TRBJ1-2 TRBV4-1 TGCGCCAGCAGCCCGCATTGGTCAAGGGAGATAGGGCGCCCGAACTATGGCTACACCTTC CASSPHWSREIGRPNYGYTF
NA NA TRBJ2-7 TRBV29-1 TGCAGCGTCCGAATCGGGACACTTTATTACGAGCAGTACTTC CSVRIGTLYYEQYF
NA NA TRBJ2-7 TRBV4-2 TGTGCCAGCAGCCAAGATGGGGGGAATCCAACCTACGAGCAGTACTTC CASSQDGGNPTYEQYF
TRBD1 NA TRBJ1-6 TRBV5-6 TGTGCCAGCAGCTTCAACCGGGACAGAAATTCACCCCTCCACTTT CASSFNRDRNSPLHF
TRBD1 NA TRBJ1-2 TRBV6-5 TGTGCCAGCAGTTACTCGATGGACAGGGAAGGAGGCTACACCTTC CASSYSMDREGGYTF
NA NA TRBJ1-2 TRBV2 TGTGCCAGCAGTGAAGAAGTTGGCGGCGGTGGCTACACCTTC CASSEEVGGGGYTF
TRBD1 NA TRBJ2-1 TRBV27 TGTGCCAGCAGTCCTCTCCCGGGACAGGGGAGTAATGAGCAGTTCTTC CASSPLPGQGSNEQFF
NA NA TRBJ1-2 TRBV28 TGTGCCAGCAGTTCAGCTACAGAACAATATAACTATGGCTACACCTTC CASSSATEQYNYGYTF
NA NA TRBJ1-2 TRBV5-1 TGCGCCAGCAGCCCCAGGGATTCTGGCTACACCTTC CASSPRDSGYTF
NA NA TRBJ1-1 TRBV5-1 TGCGCCAGCAGCTTGGGCTTTCGGGGTATGAACACTGAAGCTTTCTTT CASSLGFRGMNTEAFF
TRBD1 few TRBJ2-6 TRBV7-2 TGTGCCAGCAGCCCTGCAGGGGGCTCTGGGGCCAACGTCCTGACTTTC CASSPAGGSGANVLTF
TRBD2 few TRBJ2-3 TRBV12-5 TGTGCTAGTGGTATGCGGGGGGGCGGTAGCACAGATACGCAGTATTTT CASGMRGGGSTDTQYF
NA NA TRBJ1-1 TRBV4-2 TGTGCCAGCAGCCAGACAGCGAACACTGAAGCTTTCTTT CASSQTANTEAFF
TRBD1 many TRBJ2-2 TRBV5-4 TGTGCCAGCAGCGCCTACAGGGGCGGGACCGGGGAGCTGTTTTTT CASSAYRGGTGELFF
NA NA TRBJ2-1 TRBV9 TGTGCCAGCAGCGTAGGGGGGGGGCGGGTAGGCTCCTACAATGAGCAGTTCTTC CASSVGGGRVGSYNEQFF
NA NA TRBJ1-2 TRBV6-5 TGTGCCAGCAGTTCCCTCGACAAGCTGTTAGGCTACACCTTC CASSSLDKLLGYTF
TRBD1 NA TRBJ1-2 TRBV28 TGTGCCAGCCTACAGGGGATCTATGGCTACACCTTC CASLQGIYGYTF
NA NA TRBJ2-3 TRBV6-1 TGTGCCAGCAGTGAAGCTCATCGCACAGATACGCAGTATTTT CASSEAHRTDTQYF
TRBD1 NA TRBJ2-7 TRBV14 TGTGCCAGCAGCGTATACAGGGGGCCGGCCTACGAGCAGTACTTC CASSVYRGPAYEQYF
TRBD1 few TRBJ1-1 TRBV2 TGTGCCAGCAGGGCCCGGGACAGGGGGTCGACTGAAGCTTTCTTT CASRARDRGSTEAFF
TRBD2 NA TRBJ2-5 TRBV7-2 TGTGCCAGCACGGGCTGGCGGGGGGTTGTAGAGACCCAGTACTTC CASTGWRGVVETQYF
TRBD1 many TRBJ2-7 TRBV28 TGTGCCAGCAGTTGGGGGACAGGGAACGAGCAGTACTTC CASSWGTGNEQYF
TRBD1 NA TRBJ2-7 TRBV28 TGTGCCAGCAGTTTAGCTCTGGGACAGAGCTCCTACGAGCAGTACTTC CASSLALGQSSYEQYF
TRBD1 once TRBJ2-3 TRBV6-1 TGTGCCAGCAGTAAAACCCGGACAGGGGCAGATACGCAGTATTTT CASSKTRTGADTQYF
NA NA TRBJ1-5 TRBV9 TGTGCCAGCAGCGCTAATTCCGATCAGCCCCAGCATTTT CASSANSDQPQHF
TRBD1 NA TRBJ1-1 TRBV6-5 TGTGCCAGCAGTCTTCAGGGGGCGGGTGAAGCTTTCTTT CASSLQGAGEAFF
TRBD1 NA TRBJ1-2 TRBV9 TGTGCCAGCAGCGTGGACAGGGATTATGGCTACACCTTC CASSVDRDYGYTF
NA NA TRBJ1-5 TRBV7-9 TGTGCCAGCAGCTCGGATGGTAGCCATCAGCCCCAGCATTTT CASSSDGSHQPQHF
TRBD1 NA TRBJ1-6 TRBV18 TGTGCCAGCTCGCCTACAGGGGGCCAGGGAAATTCACCCCTCCACTTT CASSPTGGQGNSPLHF
TRBD1 NA TRBJ1-2 TRBV6-5 TGTGCCAGCAGTTACCGACAGGGGGGCGGCTACACCTTC CASSYRQGGGYTF
NA NA TRBJ1-2 TRBV7-2 TGTGCCAGCAGCTTTAGCACTAACTATGGCTACACCTTC CASSFSTNYGYTF
NA few TRBJ2-3 TRBV28 TGTGCCAGCAGTTTTGGCTTCCCCTTCACAGATACGCAGTATTTT CASSFGFPFTDTQYF
NA NA TRBJ2-7 TRBV7-2 TGTGCCAGCAGCCCGATAGGGGCTGAGTACGAGCAGTACTTC CASSPIGAEYEQYF
TRBD1 NA TRBJ1-1 TRBV30 TGTGCCTGGAGTGGGGACAGGGGGCTTGCTGAAGCTTTCTTT CAWSGDRGLAEAFF
NA NA TRBJ1-2 TRBV5-6 TGTGCCAGCAGCCCCCCTGAAGGGGCGGTCTATGGCTACACCTTC CASSPPEGAVYGYTF
NA few TRBJ1-5 TRBV6-6 TGTGCCAGCAGCTTAGGCAGGGATAGCAATCAGCCCCAGCATTTT CASSLGRDSNQPQHF
TRBD2 NA TRBJ2-7 TRBV5-1 TGCGCCAGCAGCTTGACTCTAGCGGGGGGCTCCTACGAGCAGTACTTC CASSLTLAGGSYEQYF
NA few TRBJ2-7 TRBV7-3 TGTGCCAGCAGCCAGGGGGGTGGTACCTCCTACGAGCAGTACTTC CASSQGGGTSYEQYF
NA NA TRBJ2-3 TRBV7-9 TGTGCCAGCAGCTTAGGGGCAGGGCCCTCCGGCACAGATACGCAGTATTTT CASSLGAGPSGTDTQYF
NA NA TRBJ1-1 TRBV5-5 TGTGCCAGCAGCTTTATTTTGGGGGCTCTCCACACTGAAGCTTTCTTT CASSFILGALHTEAFF
NA NA TRBJ1-2 TRBV7-9 TGTGCCAGCAGCTCCTATAGCGGGACGACTAACTATGGCTACACCTTC CASSSYSGTTNYGYTF
NA NA TRBJ1-2 TRBV7-2 TGTGCCAGCAGCCGAGAGGGGGGGTATAACTATGGCTACACCTTC CASSREGGYNYGYTF
TRBD2 once TRBJ2-3 TRBV5-1 TGCGCCAGCAGCCTTCGGACTAGCGGAGGCACAGATACGCAGTATTTT CASSLRTSGGTDTQYF
TRBD1 NA TRBJ1-1 TRBV2 TGTGCCAGCAGTGGGGACAGGGCCTCACTCGTTAAAGCTTTCTTT CASSGDRASLVKAFF